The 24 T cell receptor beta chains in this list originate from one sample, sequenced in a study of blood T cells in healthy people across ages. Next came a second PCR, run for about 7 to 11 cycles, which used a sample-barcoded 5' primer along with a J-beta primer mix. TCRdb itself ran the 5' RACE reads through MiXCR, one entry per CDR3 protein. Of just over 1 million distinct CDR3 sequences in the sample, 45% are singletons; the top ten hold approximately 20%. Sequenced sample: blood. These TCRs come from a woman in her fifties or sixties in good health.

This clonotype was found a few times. The CDR3 coding sequence is TGTGCCAGCAGTTCGGACAGGGCGGGCGAGACCCAGTACTTC. Translation gives CASSSDRAGETQYF. The rearrangement links TRBV27 to TRBJ2-5; 8 nucleotides align to TRBD1. V shed 4 bases and J 5 bases; nucleotides not matched to a gene: 6. CDR1 and CDR2 (germline): MNHEY, SMNVEV (reference sequence). The CDR3 runs 14 residues.

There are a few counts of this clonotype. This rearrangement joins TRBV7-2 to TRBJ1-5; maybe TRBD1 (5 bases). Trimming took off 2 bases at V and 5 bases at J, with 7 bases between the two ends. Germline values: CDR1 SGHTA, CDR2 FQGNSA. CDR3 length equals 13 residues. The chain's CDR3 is CASSLQGDQPQHF. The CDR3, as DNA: TGTGCCAGCAGCTTACAGGGCGATCAGCCCCAGCATTTT. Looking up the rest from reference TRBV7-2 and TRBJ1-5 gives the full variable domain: GAGVSQSPSNKVTEKGKDVELRCDPISGHTALYWYRQSLGQGLEFLIYFQGNSAPDKSGLPSDRFSAERTGGSVSTLTIQRTQQEDSAVYLCASSLQGDQPQHFGDGTRLSIL.

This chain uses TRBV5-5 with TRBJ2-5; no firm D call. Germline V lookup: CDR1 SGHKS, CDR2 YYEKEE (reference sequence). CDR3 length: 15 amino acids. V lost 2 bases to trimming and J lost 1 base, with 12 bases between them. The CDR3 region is CASSFSPQAQETQYF. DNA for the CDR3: TGTGCCAGCAGCTTTAGCCCGCAGGCCCAAGAGACCCAGTACTTC.

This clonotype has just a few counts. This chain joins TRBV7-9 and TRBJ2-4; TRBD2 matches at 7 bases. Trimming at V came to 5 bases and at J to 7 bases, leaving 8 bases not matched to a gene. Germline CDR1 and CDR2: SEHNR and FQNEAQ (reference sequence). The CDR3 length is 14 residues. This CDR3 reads CASSLAGVTNIQYF. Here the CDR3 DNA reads TGTGCCAGCAGCCTGGCGGGAGTGACGAACATTCAGTACTTC. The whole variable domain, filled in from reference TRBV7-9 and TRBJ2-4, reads DTGVSQNPRHKITKRGQNVTFRCDPISEHNRLYWYRQTLGQGPEFLTYFQNEAQLEKSRLLSDRFSAERPKGSFSTLEIQRTEQGDSAMYLCASSLAGVTNIQYFGAGTRLSVL.

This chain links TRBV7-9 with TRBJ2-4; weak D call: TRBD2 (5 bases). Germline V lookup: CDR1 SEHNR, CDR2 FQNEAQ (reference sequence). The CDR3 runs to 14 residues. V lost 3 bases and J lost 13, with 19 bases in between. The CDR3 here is CASSFFGNHNEQYF. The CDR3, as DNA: TGTGCCAGCAGCTTCTTCGGGAACCACAATGAGCAGTACTTC.

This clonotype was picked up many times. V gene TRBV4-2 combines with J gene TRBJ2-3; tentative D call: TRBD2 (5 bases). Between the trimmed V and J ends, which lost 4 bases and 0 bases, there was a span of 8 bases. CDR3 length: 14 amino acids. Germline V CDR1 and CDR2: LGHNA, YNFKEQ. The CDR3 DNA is TGTGCCAGCAGCCCCGGAGGAAGCACAGATACGCAGTATTTT. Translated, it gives CASSPGGSTDTQYF.

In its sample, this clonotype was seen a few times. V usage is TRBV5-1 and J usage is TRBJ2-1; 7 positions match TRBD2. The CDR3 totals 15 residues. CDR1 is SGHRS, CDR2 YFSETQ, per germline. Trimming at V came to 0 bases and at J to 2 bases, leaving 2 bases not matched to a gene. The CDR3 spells CASSLGGLTYNEQFF. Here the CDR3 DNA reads TGCGCCAGCAGCTTGGGGGGACTAACCTACAATGAGCAGTTCTTC.

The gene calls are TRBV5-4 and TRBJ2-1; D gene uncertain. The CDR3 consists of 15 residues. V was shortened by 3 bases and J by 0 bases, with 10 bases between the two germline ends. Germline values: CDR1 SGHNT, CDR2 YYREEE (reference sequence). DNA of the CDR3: TGTGCCAGCAGCTCAAAGGCGAGCTCCTACAATGAGCAGTTCTTC. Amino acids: CASSSKASSYNEQFF.

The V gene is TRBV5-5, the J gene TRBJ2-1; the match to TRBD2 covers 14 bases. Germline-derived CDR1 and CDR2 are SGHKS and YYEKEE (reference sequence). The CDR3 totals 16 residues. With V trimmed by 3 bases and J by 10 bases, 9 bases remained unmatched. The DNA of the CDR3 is TGTGCCAGCAGCTATGGGACTAGCGGGAGAAGCTGGGAGCAGTTCTTC. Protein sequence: CASSYGTSGRSWEQFF.

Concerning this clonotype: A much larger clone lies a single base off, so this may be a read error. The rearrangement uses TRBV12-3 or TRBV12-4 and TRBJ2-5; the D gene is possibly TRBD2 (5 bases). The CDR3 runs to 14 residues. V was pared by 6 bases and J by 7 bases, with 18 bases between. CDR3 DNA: TGTGCCAGCAGCCAGAAAAGCGGCCCAAGGACCCAGTACTTC. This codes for CASSQKSGPRTQYF.

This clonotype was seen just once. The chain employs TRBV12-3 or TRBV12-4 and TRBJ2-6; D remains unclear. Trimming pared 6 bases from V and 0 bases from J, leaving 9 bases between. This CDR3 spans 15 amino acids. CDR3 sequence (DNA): TGTGCCAGCAGCCTCAGGAACTCTGGGGCCAACGTCCTGACTTTC. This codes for CASSLRNSGANVLTF.

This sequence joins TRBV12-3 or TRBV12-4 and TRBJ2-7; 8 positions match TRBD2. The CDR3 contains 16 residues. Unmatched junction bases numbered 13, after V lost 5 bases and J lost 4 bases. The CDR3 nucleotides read TGTGCCAGCAGTCCCACCGGGACTAGACCTCATTACGAGCAGTACTTC. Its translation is CASSPTGTRPHYEQYF.

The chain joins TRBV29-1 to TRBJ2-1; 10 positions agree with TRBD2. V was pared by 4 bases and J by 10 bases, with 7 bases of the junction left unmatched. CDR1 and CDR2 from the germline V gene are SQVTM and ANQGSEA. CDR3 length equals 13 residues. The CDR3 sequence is CSVGGLALNEQFF. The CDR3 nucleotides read TGCAGCGTTGGGGGACTAGCGCTGAACGAGCAGTTCTTC.

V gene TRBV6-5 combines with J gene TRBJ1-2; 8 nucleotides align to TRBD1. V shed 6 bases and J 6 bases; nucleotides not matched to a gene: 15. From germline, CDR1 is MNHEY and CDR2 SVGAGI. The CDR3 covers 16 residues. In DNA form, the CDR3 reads TGTGCCAGCAGACCTTCCCCGGGACAGGAATTTGATGGCTACACCTTC. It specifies CASRPSPGQEFDGYTF.

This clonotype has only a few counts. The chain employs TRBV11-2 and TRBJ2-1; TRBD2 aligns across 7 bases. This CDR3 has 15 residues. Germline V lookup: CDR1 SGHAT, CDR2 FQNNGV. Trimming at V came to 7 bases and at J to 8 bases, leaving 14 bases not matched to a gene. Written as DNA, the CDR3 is TGTGCCAGCACAAAAACTAGCGCCCGACGGGATGAGCAGTTCTTC. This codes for CASTKTSARRDEQFF.

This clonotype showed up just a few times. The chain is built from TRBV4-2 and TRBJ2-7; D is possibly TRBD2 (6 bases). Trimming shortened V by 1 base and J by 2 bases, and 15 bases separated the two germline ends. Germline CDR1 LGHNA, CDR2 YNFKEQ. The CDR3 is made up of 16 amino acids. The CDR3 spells CASSQVRAGPPYEQYF. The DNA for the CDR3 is TGTGCCAGCAGCCAAGTTCGAGCGGGCCCGCCCTACGAGCAGTACTTC.

The CDR3 here is CASIGSRDAKNIQYF. CDR3 coding DNA: TGTGCCAGTATCGGGTCCCGGGACGCCAAAAACATTCAGTACTTC. The chain joins TRBV19 to TRBJ2-4; D may correspond to TRBD1 or TRBD2 (5 bases each). Germline values: CDR1 LNHDA, CDR2 SQIVND (reference sequence). The CDR3 is 15 amino acids. The V end lost 7 bases, the J end lost 1 base, and 14 bases lay between the germline ends.

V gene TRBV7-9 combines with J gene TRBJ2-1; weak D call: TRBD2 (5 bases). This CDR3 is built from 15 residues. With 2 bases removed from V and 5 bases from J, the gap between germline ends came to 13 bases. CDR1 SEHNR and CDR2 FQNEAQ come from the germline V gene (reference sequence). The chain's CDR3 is CASSLRPDGDNEQFF. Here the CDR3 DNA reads TGTGCCAGCAGCTTACGTCCGGACGGGGACAATGAGCAGTTCTTC.

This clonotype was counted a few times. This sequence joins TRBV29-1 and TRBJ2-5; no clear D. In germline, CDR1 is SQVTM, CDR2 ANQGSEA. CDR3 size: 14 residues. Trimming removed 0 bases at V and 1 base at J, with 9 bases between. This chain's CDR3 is CSVEDTSSQETQYF. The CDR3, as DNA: TGCAGCGTTGAAGATACGAGCAGCCAAGAGACCCAGTACTTC.

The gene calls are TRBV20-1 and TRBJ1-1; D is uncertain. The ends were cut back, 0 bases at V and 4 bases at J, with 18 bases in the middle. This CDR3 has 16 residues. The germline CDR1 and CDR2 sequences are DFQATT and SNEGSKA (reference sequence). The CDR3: CSARDPRQGPSTEAFF. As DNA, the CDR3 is TGCAGTGCTAGAGATCCCAGGCAAGGGCCGTCCACTGAAGCTTTCTTT.

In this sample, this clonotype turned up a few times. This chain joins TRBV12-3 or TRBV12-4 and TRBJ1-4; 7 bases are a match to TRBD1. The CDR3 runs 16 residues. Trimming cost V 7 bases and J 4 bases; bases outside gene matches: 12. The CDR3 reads CASTLQTGTVNEKLFF. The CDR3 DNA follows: TGTGCCAGCACCCTACAAACCGGGACAGTTAATGAAAAACTGTTTTTT.

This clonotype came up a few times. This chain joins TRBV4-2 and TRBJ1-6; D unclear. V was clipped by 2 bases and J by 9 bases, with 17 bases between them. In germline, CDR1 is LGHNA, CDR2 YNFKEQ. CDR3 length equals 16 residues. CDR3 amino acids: CASSQFTAPSGSPLHF. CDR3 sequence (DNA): TGTGCCAGCAGCCAATTCACAGCCCCCAGTGGTTCACCCCTCCACTTT.

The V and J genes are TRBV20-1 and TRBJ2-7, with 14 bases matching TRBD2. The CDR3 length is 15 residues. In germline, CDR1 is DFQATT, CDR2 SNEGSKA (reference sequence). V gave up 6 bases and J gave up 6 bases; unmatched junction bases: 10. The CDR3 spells CSAKGLAGDGLEQYF. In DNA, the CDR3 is TGCAGTGCCAAGGGACTAGCGGGAGATGGTCTCGAGCAGTACTTC.

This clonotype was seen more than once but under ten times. The CDR3 nucleotides are TGTGCCAGCAGCTTACTCGGCAGAGGCTACACCTTC. It encodes CASSLLGRGYTF. V usage is TRBV7-8 and J usage is TRBJ1-2; no reliable D call. Germline CDR1 is SGHVS and CDR2 is FQNEAQ. V was shortened by 2 bases and J by 8 bases, with 9 bases between the two germline ends. This CDR3 region has 12 residues.